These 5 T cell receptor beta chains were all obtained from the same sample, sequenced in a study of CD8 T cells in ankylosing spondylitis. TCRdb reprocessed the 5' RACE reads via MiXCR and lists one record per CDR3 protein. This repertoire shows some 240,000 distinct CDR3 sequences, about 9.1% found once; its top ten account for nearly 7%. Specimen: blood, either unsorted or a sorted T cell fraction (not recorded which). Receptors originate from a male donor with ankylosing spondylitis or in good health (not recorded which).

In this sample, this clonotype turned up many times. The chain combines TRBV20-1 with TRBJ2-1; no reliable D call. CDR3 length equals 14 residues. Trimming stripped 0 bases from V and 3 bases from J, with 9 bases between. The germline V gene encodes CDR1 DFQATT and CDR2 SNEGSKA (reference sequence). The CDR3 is CSARDLTVYNEQFF. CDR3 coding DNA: TGCAGTGCTAGAGATTTGACGGTCTACAATGAGCAGTTCTTC.

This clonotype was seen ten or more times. CDR3 nucleotide sequence: TGTGCCAGCATTTCCCCGGGGGGCAGGGGTATTGGTGGCTACACCTTC. Protein sequence: CASISPGGRGIGGYTF. This chain connects TRBV7-2 to TRBJ1-2, with D possibly being TRBD1 (6 bases). The V end lost 7 bases, the J end lost 7 bases, and 25 bases lay between the germline ends. The CDR3 covers 16 residues. CDR1 SGHTA and CDR2 FQGNSA come from the germline V gene.

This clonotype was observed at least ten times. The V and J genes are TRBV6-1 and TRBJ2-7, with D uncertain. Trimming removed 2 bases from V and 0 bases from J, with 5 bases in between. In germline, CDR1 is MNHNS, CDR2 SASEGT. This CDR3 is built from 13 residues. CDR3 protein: CASSENSSYEQYF. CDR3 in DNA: TGTGCCAGCAGTGAAAACAGCTCCTACGAGCAGTACTTC.

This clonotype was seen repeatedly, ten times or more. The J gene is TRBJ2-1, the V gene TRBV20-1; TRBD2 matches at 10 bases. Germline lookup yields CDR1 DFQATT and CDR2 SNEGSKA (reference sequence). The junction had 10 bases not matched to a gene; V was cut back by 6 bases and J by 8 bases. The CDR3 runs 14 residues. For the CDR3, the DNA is TGCAGTGCACGAGCGGGGGGGCCAATAGATGAGCAGTTCTTC. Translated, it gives CSARAGGPIDEQFF.

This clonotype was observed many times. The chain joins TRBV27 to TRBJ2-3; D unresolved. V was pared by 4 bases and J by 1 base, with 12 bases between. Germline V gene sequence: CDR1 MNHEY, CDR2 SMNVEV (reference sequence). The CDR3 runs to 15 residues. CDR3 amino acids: CASSSANYGTDTQYF. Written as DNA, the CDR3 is TGTGCCAGCAGTTCGGCGAATTACGGCACAGATACGCAGTATTTT.